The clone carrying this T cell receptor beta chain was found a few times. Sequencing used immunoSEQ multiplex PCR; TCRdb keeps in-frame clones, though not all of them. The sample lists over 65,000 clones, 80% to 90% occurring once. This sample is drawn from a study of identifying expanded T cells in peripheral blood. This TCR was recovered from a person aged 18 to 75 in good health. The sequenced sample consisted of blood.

Written as DNA, the CDR3 is TGTGCCAGCAGTGCGGGACAGTACTATGGCTACACCTTC. It is translated as CASSAGQYYGYTF. The chain recombines TRBV25-1 with TRBJ1-2; 7 nucleotides match TRBD1. The CDR3 length is 13 residues. V lost 4 bases, J lost 3 bases, and 2 bases stayed unmatched. Germline V lookup: CDR1 MGHDK, CDR2 SYGVNS.